The 15 T cell receptor beta chains given below trace back to one sample, sequenced in a study of OX40 agonist ivuxolimab in advanced cancers. Here immunoSEQ multiplex PCR was the method, and the copy in TCRdb shows in-frame clones only, minus some. Of more than 1,000 clones detected, 76% appear once; the ten largest clones hold about 8.4%. The sample here was taken in a trial of the OX40 agonist ivuxolimab. Receptors originate from an adult with an advanced solid tumor such as melanoma, head and neck, liver or kidney cancer.

V and J are TRBV29-1 and TRBJ1-2; D ambiguous. The germline V gene encodes CDR1 SQVTM and CDR2 ANQGSEA. Trimming removed 0 bases from V and 6 bases from J, with 17 bases in between. This CDR3 comprises 15 residues. For the CDR3, the DNA is TGCAGCGTTGAAGATTTCCTCGGCTGGAGGAATGGCTACACCTTC. This codes for CSVEDFLGWRNGYTF.

This chain joins TRBV6-8 and TRBJ1-2, with a possible D match to TRBD1 (6 bases). Trimming removed 6 bases at V and 7 bases at J, with 15 bases between. The germline gives CDR1 MNHGY, CDR2 SAAAGT. The CDR3 extends over 13 amino acids. In DNA form, the CDR3 reads TGTGCCAGCAGGGGCACAGGGAGGAGTGGCTACACCTTC. This sequence encodes CASRGTGRSGYTF.

The J gene is TRBJ2-1, the V gene TRBV6-8; D is undetermined. V was trimmed by 9 bases and J by 9 bases, leaving 18 bases between them. CDR3 size: 13 residues. The germline V gene encodes CDR1 MNHGY and CDR2 SAAAGT. The chain's CDR3 is CASEYWVSSEQFF. The CDR3 coding sequence is TGTGCCAGTGAGTACTGGGTTTCGAGTGAGCAGTTCTTC.

This clone was seen only a few times. An end of the junction differs from the germline gene, which may be a read error. Written as DNA, the CDR3 is TGTGCCATCAGTTACCTCAGGGGGGAAAGGTACGAGCAGTACTTC. It codes for CAISYLRGERYEQYF. The rearrangement links TRBV6-8 to TRBJ2-7; D perhaps matches TRBD1 (7 bases). Germline CDR1 is MNHGY and CDR2 is SAAAGT. The CDR3 consists of 15 residues.

This clone was counted a single time. The chain carries TRBV28 and TRBJ1-2; D gene ambiguous. Germline V gene data show CDR1 as MDHEN and CDR2 as SYDVKM. Trimming removed 6 bases at V and 3 bases at J, with 20 bases between. The CDR3 sequence is 16 residues long. DNA of the CDR3: TGTGCCAGCAGCCCTCTAACTTTCCTTGGAGACTATGGCTACACCTTC. This encodes CASSPLTFLGDYGYTF.

V and J are TRBV6-4 and TRBJ1-1; D gene uncertain. Germline V lookup: CDR1 MRHNA, CDR2 SNTAGT. CDR3 length equals 12 residues. V was pared by 5 bases and J by 7 bases, with 11 bases between. The CDR3 reads CASSRSRFEAFF. The CDR3, as DNA: TGTGCCAGCAGTAGAAGCCGCTTTGAAGCTTTCTTT.

The gene calls are TRBV29-1 and TRBJ1-3, with a tentative D call TRBD1 (6 bases). CDR1 and CDR2 from the germline V gene are SQVTM and ANQGSEA. The germline V and J ends were trimmed by 0 bases and 2 bases, with 11 bases remaining between them. The CDR3 runs 15 residues. CDR3 DNA sequence: TGCAGCGTTGAAGATGCAGGGGAGGCTGGAAACACCATATATTTT. Its protein product is CSVEDAGEAGNTIYF.

This clone was observed a handful of times. The chain carries TRBV29-1 and TRBJ2-1; 9 nucleotides agree with TRBD2. The CDR3 is made up of 13 amino acids. V gave up 4 bases and J gave up 3 bases; unmatched junction bases: 1. The germline V gene has CDR1 SQVTM and CDR2 ANQGSEA. CDR3 nucleotide sequence: TGCAGCGTTGTAGCGGGAGACTACAATGAGCAGTTCTTC. Translated: CSVVAGDYNEQFF.

This clone was counted once. The V and J genes are TRBV15 and TRBJ2-5; D is possibly TRBD1 or TRBD2 (5 bases each). This CDR3 is built from 15 residues. V dropped 0 bases and J dropped 2 bases, with 10 bases sitting between them. Germline CDR1 reads LNHNV; CDR2 reads YYDKDF (reference sequence). The CDR3 is CATSREGRFQETQYF. DNA of the CDR3: TGTGCCACCAGCAGAGAGGGACGCTTTCAAGAGACCCAGTACTTC.

In DNA form, the CDR3 reads TGTGCCAGCACCCCAGGCCAGCCTAACACCGGGGAGCTGTTTTTT. Translation: CASTPGQPNTGELFF. The rearrangement joins TRBV11-3 to TRBJ2-2; D uncertain. Germline lookup yields CDR1 SGHNT and CDR2 YENEEA. The CDR3 is 15 amino acids. V shed 7 bases and J shed 2 bases, with 14 bases lying between them.

This clone is large (0.1 to 1%) by share. The chain recombines TRBV28 with TRBJ1-5; unclear D gene. The germline V gene has CDR1 MDHEN and CDR2 SYDVKM. CDR3 length equals 13 residues. The V and J ends lost 4 bases and 9 bases respectively, with 13 bases between them. As DNA, the CDR3 is TGTGCCAGCAGTTGGAGGGCCTCCGGGCCCCAGCATTTT. Translated, it gives CASSWRASGPQHF.

The chain joins TRBV15 to TRBJ1-2; tentative D call: TRBD1 (5 bases). The germline V and J ends were trimmed by 0 bases and 4 bases, with 12 bases remaining between them. The V gene's germline CDR1 is LNHNV and CDR2 YYDKDF (reference sequence). This CDR3 is 15 amino acids long. Written as DNA, the CDR3 is TGTGCCACCAGCAGAGATAGCAGGGTGAGCTATGGCTACACCTTC. It encodes CATSRDSRVSYGYTF.

The V and J genes are TRBV6-8 and TRBJ2-7, with 8 bases identical to TRBD1. There are 15 residues in the CDR3. The ends lost 7 bases at V and 3 bases at J; junction bases unmatched: 11. Germline V gene data show CDR1 as MNHGY and CDR2 as SAAAGT. The CDR3 DNA sequence: TGTGCCAGCACTAATCCGGGACAGGCGAACTACGAGCAGTACTTC. Protein: CASTNPGQANYEQYF.

The chain recombines TRBV5-1 with TRBJ2-2, with D possibly TRBD1 on 6 matching bases. CDR1 SGHRS and CDR2 YFSETQ come from the germline V gene. The ends were cut back, 5 bases at V and 3 bases at J, with 14 bases in the middle. CDR3 size: 15 residues. Here the CDR3 reads CASRPGHRDTGELFF. The CDR3 DNA is TGCGCCAGCAGGCCGGGACACCGGGACACCGGGGAGCTGTTTTTT.

This clone was seen only a few times. V usage is TRBV28 and J usage is TRBJ2-1; TRBD2 might be the D (6 bases). The length of the CDR3 is 16 residues. The V end was cut by 2 bases, the J end by 0 bases, with 11 bases between. Germline V gene data show CDR1 as MDHEN and CDR2 as SYDVKM. The CDR3 DNA reads TGTGCCAGCAGTTTACTAGCGTTGAGCTCCTACAATGAGCAGTTCTTC. It translates to CASSLLALSSYNEQFF.